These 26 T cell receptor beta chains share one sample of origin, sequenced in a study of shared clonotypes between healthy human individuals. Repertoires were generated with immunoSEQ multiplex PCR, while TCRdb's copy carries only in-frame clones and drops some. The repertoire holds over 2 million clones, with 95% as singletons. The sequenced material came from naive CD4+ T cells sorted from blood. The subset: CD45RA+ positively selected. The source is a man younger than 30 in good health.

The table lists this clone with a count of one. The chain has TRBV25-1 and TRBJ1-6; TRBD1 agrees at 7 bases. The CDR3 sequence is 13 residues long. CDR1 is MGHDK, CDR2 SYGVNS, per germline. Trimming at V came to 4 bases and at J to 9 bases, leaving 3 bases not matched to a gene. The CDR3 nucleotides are TGTGCCAGCAGTGGACAGGGACCTTCACCCCTCCACTTT. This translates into CASSGQGPSPLHF.

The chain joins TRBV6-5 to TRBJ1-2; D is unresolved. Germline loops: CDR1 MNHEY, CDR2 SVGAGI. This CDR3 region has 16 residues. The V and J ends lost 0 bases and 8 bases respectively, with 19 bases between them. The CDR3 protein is CASSYSSQLSVGGYTF. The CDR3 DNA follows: TGTGCCAGCAGTTACTCGAGTCAGTTGAGCGTCGGGGGCTACACCTTC.

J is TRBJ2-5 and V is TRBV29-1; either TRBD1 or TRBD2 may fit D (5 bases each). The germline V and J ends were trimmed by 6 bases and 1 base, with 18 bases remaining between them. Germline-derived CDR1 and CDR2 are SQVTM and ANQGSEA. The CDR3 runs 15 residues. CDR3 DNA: TGCAGCGTCCTTGGGGGTACAGCCCGCCAAGAGACCCAGTACTTC. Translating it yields CSVLGGTARQETQYF.

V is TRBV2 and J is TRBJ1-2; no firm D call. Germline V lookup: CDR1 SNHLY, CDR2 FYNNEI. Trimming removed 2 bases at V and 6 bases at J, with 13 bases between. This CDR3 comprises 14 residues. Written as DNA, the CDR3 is TGTGCCAGCAGTGAATACAGCCAAGGGAATGGCTACACCTTC. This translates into CASSEYSQGNGYTF.

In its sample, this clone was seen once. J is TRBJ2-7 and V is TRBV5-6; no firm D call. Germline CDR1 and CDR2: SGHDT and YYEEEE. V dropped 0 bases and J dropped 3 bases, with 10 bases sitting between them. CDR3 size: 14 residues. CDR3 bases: TGTGCCAGCAGCTTGGTTGGGATGGGCTACGAGCAGTACTTC. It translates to CASSLVGMGYEQYF.

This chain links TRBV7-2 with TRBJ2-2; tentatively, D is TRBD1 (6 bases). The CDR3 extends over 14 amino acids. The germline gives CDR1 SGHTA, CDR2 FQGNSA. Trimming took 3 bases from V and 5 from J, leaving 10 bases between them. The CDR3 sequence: CASSLTRGTGELFF. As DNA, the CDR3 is TGTGCCAGCAGCTTGACCAGGGGAACCGGGGAGCTGTTTTTT.

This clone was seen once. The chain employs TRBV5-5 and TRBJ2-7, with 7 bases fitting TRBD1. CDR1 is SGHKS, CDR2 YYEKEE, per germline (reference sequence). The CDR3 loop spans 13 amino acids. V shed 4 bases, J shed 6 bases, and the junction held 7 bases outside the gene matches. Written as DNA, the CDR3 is TGTGCCAGCAGCCTGGACAGGATCTTCGAGCAGTACTTC. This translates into CASSLDRIFEQYF.

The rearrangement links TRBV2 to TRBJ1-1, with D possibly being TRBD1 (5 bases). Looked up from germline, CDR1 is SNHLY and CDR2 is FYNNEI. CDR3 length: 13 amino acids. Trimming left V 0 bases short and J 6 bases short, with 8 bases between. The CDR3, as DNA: TGTGCCAGCAGTGAAGCAGGGGTCCCTGAAGCTTTCTTT. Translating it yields CASSEAGVPEAFF. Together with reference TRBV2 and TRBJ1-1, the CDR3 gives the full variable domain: EPEVTQTPSHQVTQMGQEVILRCVPISNHLYFYWYRQILGQKVEFLVSFYNNEISEKSEIFDDQFSVERPDGSNFTLKIRSTKLEDSAMYFCASSEAGVPEAFFGQGTRLTVV.

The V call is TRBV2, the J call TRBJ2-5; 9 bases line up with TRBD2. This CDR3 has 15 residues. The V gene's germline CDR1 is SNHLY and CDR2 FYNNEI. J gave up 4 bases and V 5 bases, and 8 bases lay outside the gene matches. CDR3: CASSPPAGGRETQYF. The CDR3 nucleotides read TGTGCCAGCAGTCCGCCAGCGGGGGGCCGAGAGACCCAGTACTTC. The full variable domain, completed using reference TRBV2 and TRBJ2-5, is EPEVTQTPSHQVTQMGQEVILRCVPISNHLYFYWYRQILGQKVEFLVSFYNNEISEKSEIFDDQFSVERPDGSNFTLKIRSTKLEDSAMYFCASSPPAGGRETQYFGPGTRLLVL.

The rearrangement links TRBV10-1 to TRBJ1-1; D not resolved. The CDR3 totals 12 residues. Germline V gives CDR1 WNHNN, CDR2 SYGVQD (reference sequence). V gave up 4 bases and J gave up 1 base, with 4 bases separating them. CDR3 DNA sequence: TGCGCCAGCAGTGCCGGGAACACTGAAGCTTTCTTT. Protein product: CASSAGNTEAFF.

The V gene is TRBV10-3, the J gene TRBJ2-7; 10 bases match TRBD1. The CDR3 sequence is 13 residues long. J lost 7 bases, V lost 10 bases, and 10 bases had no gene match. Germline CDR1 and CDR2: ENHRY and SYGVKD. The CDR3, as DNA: TGTGCCACCACGACCGGGACAGGGGAGGAGCAGTACTTC. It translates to CATTTGTGEEQYF.

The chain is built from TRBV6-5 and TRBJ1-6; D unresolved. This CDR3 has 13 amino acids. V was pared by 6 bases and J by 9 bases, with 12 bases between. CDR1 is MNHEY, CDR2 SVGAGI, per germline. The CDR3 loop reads CASRSLVSSPLHF. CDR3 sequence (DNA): TGTGCCAGCAGAAGCCTAGTTAGTTCACCCCTCCACTTT.

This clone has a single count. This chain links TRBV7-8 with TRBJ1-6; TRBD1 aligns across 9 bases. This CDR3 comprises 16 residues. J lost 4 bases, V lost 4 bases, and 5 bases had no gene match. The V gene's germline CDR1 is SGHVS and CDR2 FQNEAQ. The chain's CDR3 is CASSSAGTGYNSPLHF. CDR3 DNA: TGTGCCAGCAGCTCCGCCGGGACAGGGTATAATTCACCCCTCCACTTT. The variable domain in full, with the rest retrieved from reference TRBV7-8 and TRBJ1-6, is GAGVSQSPRYKVAKRGQDVALRCDPISGHVSLFWYQQALGQGPEFLTYFQNEAQLDKSGLPSDRFFAERPEGSVSTLKIQRTQQEDSAVYLCASSSAGTGYNSPLHFGNGTRLTVT.

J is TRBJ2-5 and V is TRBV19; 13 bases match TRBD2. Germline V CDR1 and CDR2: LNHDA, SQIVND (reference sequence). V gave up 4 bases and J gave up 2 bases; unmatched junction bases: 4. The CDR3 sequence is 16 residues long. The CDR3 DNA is TGTGCCAGTAGTACTTTGACTAGCGGGAGGCAAGAGACCCAGTACTTC. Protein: CASSTLTSGRQETQYF. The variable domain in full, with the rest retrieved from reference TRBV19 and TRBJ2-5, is DGGITQSPKYLFRKEGQNVTLSCEQNLNHDAMYWYRQDPGQGLRLIYYSQIVNDFQKGDIAEGYSVSREKKESFPLTVTSAQKNPTAFYLCASSTLTSGRQETQYFGPGTRLLVL.

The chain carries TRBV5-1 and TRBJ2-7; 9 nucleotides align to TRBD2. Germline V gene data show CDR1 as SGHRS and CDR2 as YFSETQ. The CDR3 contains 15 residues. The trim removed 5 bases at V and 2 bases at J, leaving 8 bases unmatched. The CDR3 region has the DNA TGCGCCAGCAGGCCCCTGACTAGCGGCACCTACGAGCAGTACTTC. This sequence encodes CASRPLTSGTYEQYF.

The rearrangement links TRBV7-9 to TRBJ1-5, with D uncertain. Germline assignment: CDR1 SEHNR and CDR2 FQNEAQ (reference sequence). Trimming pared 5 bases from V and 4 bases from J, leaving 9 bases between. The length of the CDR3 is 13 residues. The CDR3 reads CASSPTSNQPQHF. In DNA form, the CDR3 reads TGTGCCAGCAGCCCAACATCTAATCAGCCCCAGCATTTT. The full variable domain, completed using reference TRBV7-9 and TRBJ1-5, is DTGVSQNPRHKITKRGQNVTFRCDPISEHNRLYWYRQTLGQGPEFLTYFQNEAQLEKSRLLSDRFSAERPKGSFSTLEIQRTEQGDSAMYLCASSPTSNQPQHFGDGTRLSIL.

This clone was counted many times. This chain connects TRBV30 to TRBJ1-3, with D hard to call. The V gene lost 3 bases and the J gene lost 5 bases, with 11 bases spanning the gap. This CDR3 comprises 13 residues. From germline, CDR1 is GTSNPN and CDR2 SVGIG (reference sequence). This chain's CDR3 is CAWRAGPRNTIYF. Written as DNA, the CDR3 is TGTGCCTGGAGAGCCGGGCCCAGAAACACCATATATTTT.

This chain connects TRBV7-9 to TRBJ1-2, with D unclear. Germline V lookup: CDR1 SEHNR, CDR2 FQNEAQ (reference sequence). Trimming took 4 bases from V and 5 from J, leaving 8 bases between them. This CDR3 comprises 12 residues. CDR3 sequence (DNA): TGTGCCAGCAGCTCCATGGATTATGGCTACACCTTC. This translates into CASSSMDYGYTF.

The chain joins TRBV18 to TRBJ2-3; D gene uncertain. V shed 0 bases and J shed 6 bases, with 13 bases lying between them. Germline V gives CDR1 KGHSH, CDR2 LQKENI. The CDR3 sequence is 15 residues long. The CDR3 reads CASSPPGLTSDTQYF. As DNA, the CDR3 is TGTGCCAGCTCACCACCGGGCCTTACCTCCGATACGCAGTATTTT. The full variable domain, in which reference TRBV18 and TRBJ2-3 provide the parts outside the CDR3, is NAGVMQNPRHLVRRRGQEARLRCSPMKGHSHVYWYRQLPEEGLKFMVYLQKENIIDESGMPKERFSAEFPKEGPSILRIQQVVRGDSAAYFCASSPPGLTSDTQYFGPGTRLTVL.

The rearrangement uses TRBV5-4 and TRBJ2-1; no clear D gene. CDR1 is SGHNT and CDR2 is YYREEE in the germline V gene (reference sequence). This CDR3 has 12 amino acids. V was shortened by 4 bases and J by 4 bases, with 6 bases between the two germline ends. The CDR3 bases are TGTGCCAGCAGCCTCCAGTACAATGAGCAGTTCTTC. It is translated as CASSLQYNEQFF.

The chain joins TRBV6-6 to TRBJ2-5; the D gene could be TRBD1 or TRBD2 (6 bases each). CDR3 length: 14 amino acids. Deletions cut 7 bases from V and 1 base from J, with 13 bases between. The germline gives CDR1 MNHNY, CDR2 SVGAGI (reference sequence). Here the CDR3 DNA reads TGTGCCAGCACCCCGTGGGGGGCCCAAGAGACCCAGTACTTC. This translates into CASTPWGAQETQYF.

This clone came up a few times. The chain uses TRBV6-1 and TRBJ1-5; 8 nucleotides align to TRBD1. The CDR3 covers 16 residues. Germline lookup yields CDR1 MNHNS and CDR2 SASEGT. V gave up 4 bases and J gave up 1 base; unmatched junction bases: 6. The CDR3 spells CASSATGGSSNQPQHF. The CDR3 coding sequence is TGTGCCAGCAGTGCCACAGGGGGGTCGAGCAATCAGCCCCAGCATTTT.

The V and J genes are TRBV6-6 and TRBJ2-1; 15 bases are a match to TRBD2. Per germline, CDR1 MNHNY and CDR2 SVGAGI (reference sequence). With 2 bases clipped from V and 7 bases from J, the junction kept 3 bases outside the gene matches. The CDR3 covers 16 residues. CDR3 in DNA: TGTGCCAGCAGTTACCCTGGGACTAGCGGGAGGAATGAGCAGTTCTTC. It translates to CASSYPGTSGRNEQFF.

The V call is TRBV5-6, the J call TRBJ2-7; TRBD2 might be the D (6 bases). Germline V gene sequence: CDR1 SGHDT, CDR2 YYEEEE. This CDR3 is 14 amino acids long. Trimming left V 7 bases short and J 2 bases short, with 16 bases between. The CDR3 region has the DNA TGTGCCAGCTCGACCGGGTGGGGGGCCTACGAGCAGTACTTC. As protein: CASSTGWGAYEQYF.

The CDR3 region has the DNA TGTGCCAGCACCACGGGCCACACTGAAGCTTTCTTT. Translating gives CASTTGHTEAFF. The chain uses TRBV28 and TRBJ1-1; no firm D call. CDR3 length: 12 amino acids. Between the trimmed V and J ends, which lost 7 bases and 3 bases, there was a span of 9 bases. The germline V gene encodes CDR1 MDHEN and CDR2 SYDVKM.

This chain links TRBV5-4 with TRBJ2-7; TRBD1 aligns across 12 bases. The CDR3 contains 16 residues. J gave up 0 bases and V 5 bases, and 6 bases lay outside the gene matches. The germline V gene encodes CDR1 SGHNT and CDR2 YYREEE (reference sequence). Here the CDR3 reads CASSNVGQGASYEQYF. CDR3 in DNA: TGTGCCAGCAGTAATGTGGGACAGGGGGCCTCCTACGAGCAGTACTTC.